What follows are 19 T cell receptor beta chains derived from one specimen sequenced in a study of yellow fever vaccine responses in identical twins. TCRdb itself ran the RT-PCR reads through MiXCR, one entry per CDR3 protein. The sample lists about 11,000 distinct CDR3 sequences, under 85% occurring once. The specimen comprised T cells from blood (PBMCs), unsorted or a sorted subset (not recorded which), sampled before or after yellow fever vaccination (not recorded which). These receptors originate from a woman younger than 30 who received the yellow fever vaccine.

This clonotype was counted only a few times. This chain links TRBV28 with TRBJ2-2; 8 bases are a match to TRBD2. V was pared by 5 bases and J by 7 bases, with 9 bases of the junction left unmatched. This CDR3 has 15 residues. CDR1 is MDHEN and CDR2 is SYDVKM in the germline V gene. CDR3 sequence: CASSKPAGEGGELFF. CDR3 nucleotide sequence: TGTGCCAGCAGTAAGCCAGCGGGAGAGGGCGGGGAGCTGTTTTTT.

Only a few counts were recorded for this clonotype. This chain connects TRBV4-3 to TRBJ2-5, with 8 bases fitting TRBD2. CDR1 and CDR2 (germline): LGHNA, YSLEER. The CDR3 totals 17 residues. J lost 1 base, V lost 0 bases, and 7 bases had no gene match. Written as DNA, the CDR3 is TGCGCCAGCAGCCAAGATCTGGTAGCGGGGCGCCAAGAGACCCAGTACTTC. This codes for CASSQDLVAGRQETQYF.

The chain employs TRBV13 and TRBJ2-1; no clear D. The CDR3 is made up of 14 amino acids. Germline V gene sequence: CDR1 PRHDT, CDR2 FYEKMQ (reference sequence). The germline V and J ends were trimmed by 8 bases and 5 bases, with 16 bases remaining between them. CDR3 residues: CASPTSKGNNEQFF. In DNA, the CDR3 is TGTGCCAGCCCAACCTCGAAGGGAAACAATGAGCAGTTCTTC.

V is TRBV11-1 and J is TRBJ2-7; no clear D. The germline gives CDR1 SGHAT, CDR2 FQDESV (reference sequence). This CDR3 region has 12 residues. Trimming shortened V by 1 base and J by 3 bases, and 4 bases separated the two germline ends. The CDR3 spells CASSLGIYEQYF. DNA for the CDR3: TGTGCCAGCAGCTTAGGGATCTACGAGCAGTACTTC.

The genes are TRBV29-1 and TRBJ1-2; D is unclear. The V end lost 7 bases, the J end lost 0 bases, and 12 bases lay between the germline ends. Germline-derived CDR1 and CDR2 are SQVTM and ANQGSEA. The CDR3 contains 13 residues. CDR3 loop: CSAKEFSNYGYTF. For the CDR3, the DNA is TGCAGCGCCAAGGAGTTCTCTAACTATGGCTACACCTTC.

This clonotype was seen just once. This chain joins TRBV5-1 and TRBJ2-7, with a weak D call TRBD1 (6 bases). From germline, CDR1 is SGHRS and CDR2 YFSETQ. Trimming stripped 1 base from V and 4 bases from J, with 21 bases between. The CDR3 totals 17 residues. The CDR3 DNA reads as TGCGCCAGCAGCTTGTCCCCGACAGGCGACGGCACTTACGAGCAGTACTTC. Translation: CASSLSPTGDGTYEQYF.

This chain joins TRBV20-1 and TRBJ1-6; no clear D gene. With 1 base removed from V and 5 bases from J, the gap between germline ends came to 12 bases. This CDR3 contains 15 residues. Germline CDR1 DFQATT, CDR2 SNEGSKA (reference sequence). Here the CDR3 reads CSARGKLRDNSPLHF. The CDR3 region has the DNA TGCAGTGCTAGAGGGAAACTGAGGGATAATTCACCCCTCCACTTT.

The chain is built from TRBV5-1 and TRBJ2-5; TRBD2 agrees at 8 bases. The CDR3 is 14 residues long. V was pared by 2 bases and J by 1 base, with 1 base of the junction left unmatched. Germline lookup yields CDR1 SGHRS and CDR2 YFSETQ. The CDR3 DNA reads TGCGCCAGCAGCTTACGGGGGGGCCAAGAGACCCAGTACTTC. Amino acid sequence: CASSLRGGQETQYF.

This chain joins TRBV7-1 and TRBJ2-5, with 12 bases matching TRBD2. Being an ORF, TRBV7-1 has a function that is uncertain. The CDR3 contains 16 residues. V was clipped by 3 bases and J by 2 bases; unmatched bases: 4. CDR3 loop: CASSSTSGRWQETQYF. In DNA, the CDR3 is TGTGCCAGCAGCTCGACTAGCGGGAGATGGCAAGAGACCCAGTACTTC.

V is TRBV3-1 and J is TRBJ2-7, with unresolved D. This CDR3 is 14 amino acids long. The V gene lost 2 bases and the J gene lost 2 bases, with 10 bases spanning the gap. Per germline, CDR1 LGHDT and CDR2 YNNKEL (reference sequence). The CDR3, as DNA: TGTGCCAGCAGCCAAAGTGGGGATCCCTACGAGCAGTACTTC. This translates into CASSQSGDPYEQYF.

J is TRBJ2-7 and V is TRBV29-1, with 11 bases aligning to TRBD2. Germline assignment: CDR1 SQVTM and CDR2 ANQGSEA. The J segment lost 0 bases and the V segment lost 5 bases, leaving 9 bases of the junction unmatched. The CDR3 runs 16 residues. CDR3: CSVSGTSGRSSYEQYF. For the CDR3, the DNA is TGCAGCGTTTCCGGGACTAGCGGACGAAGCTCCTACGAGCAGTACTTC.

The chain combines TRBV7-6 with TRBJ2-3; 9 bases are shared with TRBD1. The CDR3 loop spans 15 amino acids. Per the germline V gene, CDR1 is SGHVS and CDR2 is FNYEAQ. V gave up 5 bases and J gave up 4 bases; unmatched junction bases: 7. This CDR3 is CASSQGQGVADTQYF. CDR3 DNA sequence: TGTGCCAGCAGCCAGGGACAGGGAGTTGCAGATACGCAGTATTTT.

This chain links TRBV11-1 with TRBJ2-5; D ambiguous. Germline lookup yields CDR1 SGHAT and CDR2 FQDESV (reference sequence). V gave up 8 bases and J gave up 3 bases, with 7 bases separating them. The length of the CDR3 is 11 residues. The CDR3, as DNA: TGTGCCAGCCGAAGTAAAGAGACCCAGTACTTC. Protein: CASRSKETQYF.

This rearrangement joins TRBV28 to TRBJ2-3; the D gene is possibly TRBD1 (7 bases). The CDR3 totals 16 residues. In germline, CDR1 is MDHEN, CDR2 SYDVKM. Trimming cost V 6 bases and J 4 bases, with 20 bases left between them. The CDR3 bases are TGTGCCAGCAGACGCGGGACAGTCACTTTAGCAGATACGCAGTATTTT. It yields the protein CASRRGTVTLADTQYF.

This chain connects TRBV11-1 to TRBJ2-7; maybe TRBD1 (6 bases). Trimming pared 5 bases from V and 4 bases from J, leaving 12 bases between. The CDR3 runs 13 residues. CDR1 and CDR2 (germline): SGHAT, FQDESV (reference sequence). CDR3 nucleotide sequence: TGTGCCAGCAGCCCGCCACAGGGATACGAGCAGTACGTC. Its protein product is CASSPPQGYEQYV.

The J gene is TRBJ2-2, the V gene TRBV27, with D unclear. The CDR3 totals 13 residues. The germline V gene encodes CDR1 MNHEY and CDR2 SMNVEV (reference sequence). With 2 bases removed from V and 7 bases from J, the gap between germline ends came to 8 bases. The CDR3: CASSLRMSGELFF. CDR3 in DNA: TGTGCCAGCAGTTTAAGGATGAGCGGGGAGCTGTTTTTT.

The chain has TRBV7-7 and TRBJ1-5, with D possibly matching TRBD1 (5 bases). Germline V gene data show CDR1 as SSHAT and CDR2 as FNYEAQ (reference sequence). V lost 9 bases and J lost 11, with 26 bases in between. The length of the CDR3 is 15 residues. The CDR3 DNA follows: TGTGCCAGTCCAAGTAGTGGGGGTAAACCGATCTCCCAGCATTTT. Translated: CASPSSGGKPISQHF.

The chain joins TRBV7-6 to TRBJ2-3; 7 bases are a match to TRBD2. Germline V gives CDR1 SGHVS, CDR2 FNYEAQ. The CDR3 extends over 15 amino acids. V shed 1 base, J shed 1 base, and the junction held 2 bases outside the gene matches. CDR3 loop: CASSLGGGRTDTQYF. As DNA, the CDR3 is TGTGCCAGCAGCTTAGGCGGGGGTCGCACAGATACGCAGTATTTT. The variable domain in full, with the rest retrieved from reference TRBV7-6 and TRBJ2-3, is GAGVSQSPRYKVTKRGQDVALRCDPISGHVSLYWYRQALGQGPEFLTYFNYEAQQDKSGLPNDRFSAERPEGSISTLTIQRTEQRDSAMYRCASSLGGGRTDTQYFGPGTRLTVL.

The genes are TRBV15 and TRBJ2-3; possibly TRBD1 or TRBD2 for D (5 bases each). Trimming removed 0 bases at V and 3 bases at J, with 22 bases between. The CDR3 sequence is 19 residues long. CDR1 LNHNV and CDR2 YYDKDF come from the germline V gene (reference sequence). The CDR3 nucleotides are TGTGCCACCAGCAGAGATCTCGGGGCAGGGCAGTTTTTAACAGATACGCAGTATTTT. As protein: CATSRDLGAGQFLTDTQYF.